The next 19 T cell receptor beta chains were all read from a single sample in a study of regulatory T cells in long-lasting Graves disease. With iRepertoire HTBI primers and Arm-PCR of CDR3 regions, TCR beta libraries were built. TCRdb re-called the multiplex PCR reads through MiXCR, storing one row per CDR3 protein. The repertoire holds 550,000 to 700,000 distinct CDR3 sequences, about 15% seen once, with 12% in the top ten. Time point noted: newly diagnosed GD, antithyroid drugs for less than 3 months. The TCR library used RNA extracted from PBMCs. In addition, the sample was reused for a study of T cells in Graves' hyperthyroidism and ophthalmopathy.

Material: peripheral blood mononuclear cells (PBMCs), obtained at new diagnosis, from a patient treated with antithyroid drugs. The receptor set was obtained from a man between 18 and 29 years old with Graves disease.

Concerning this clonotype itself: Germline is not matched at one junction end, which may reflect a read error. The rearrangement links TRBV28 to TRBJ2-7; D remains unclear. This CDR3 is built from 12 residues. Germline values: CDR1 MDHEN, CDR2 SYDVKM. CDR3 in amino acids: CASSLVLGLHSF. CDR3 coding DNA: TGTGCCAGCAGTTTAGTTTTGGGCCTCCACTCCTTC.

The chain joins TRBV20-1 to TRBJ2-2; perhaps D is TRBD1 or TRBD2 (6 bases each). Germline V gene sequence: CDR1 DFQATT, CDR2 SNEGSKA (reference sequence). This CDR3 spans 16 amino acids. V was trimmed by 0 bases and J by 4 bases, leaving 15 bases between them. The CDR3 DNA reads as TGCAGTGCTAGAGATCGGGGGCAGGGGTTCACCGGGGAGCTGTTTTTT. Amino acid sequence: CSARDRGQGFTGELFF.

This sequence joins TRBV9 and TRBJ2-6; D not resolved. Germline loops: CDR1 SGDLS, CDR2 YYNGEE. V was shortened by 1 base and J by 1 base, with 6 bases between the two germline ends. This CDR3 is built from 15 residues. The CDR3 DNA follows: TGTGCCAGCAGCGTATTGGGGTCTGGGGCCAACGTCCTGACTTTC. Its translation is CASSVLGSGANVLTF.

CDR3 coding DNA: TGTGCCAGCAGCCAAGAGCTAGCGGGAGGCCCCCTAGAGCAGTACTTC. Translation: CASSQELAGGPLEQYF. The chain employs TRBV4-2 and TRBJ2-7; 11 nucleotides agree with TRBD2. The V and J ends lost 0 bases and 7 bases, in that order; junction bases with no gene match: 8. The CDR3 covers 16 residues. Germline V gene lookup returns CDR1 LGHNA and CDR2 YNFKEQ.

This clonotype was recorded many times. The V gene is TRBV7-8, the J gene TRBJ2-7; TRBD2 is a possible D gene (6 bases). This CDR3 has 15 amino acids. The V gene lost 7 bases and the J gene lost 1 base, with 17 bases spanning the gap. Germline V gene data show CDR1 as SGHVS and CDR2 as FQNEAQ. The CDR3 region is CASTPGRGVSYEQYF. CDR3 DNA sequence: TGTGCCAGCACCCCAGGGCGGGGCGTTTCCTACGAGCAGTACTTC.

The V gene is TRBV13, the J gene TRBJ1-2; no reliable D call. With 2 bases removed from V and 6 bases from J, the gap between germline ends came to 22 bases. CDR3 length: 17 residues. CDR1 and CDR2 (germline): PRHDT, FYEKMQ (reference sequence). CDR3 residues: CASSLIRIGRRVDGYTF. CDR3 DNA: TGTGCCAGCAGCTTAATACGAATAGGGAGGCGGGTCGATGGCTACACCTTC.

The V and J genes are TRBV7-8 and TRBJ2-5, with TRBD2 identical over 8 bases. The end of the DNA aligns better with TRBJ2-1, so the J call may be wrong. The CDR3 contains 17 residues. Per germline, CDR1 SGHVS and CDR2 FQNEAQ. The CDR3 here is CASSFSGAGLGDDEQFF. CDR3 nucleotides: TGTGCCAGCAGCTTTTCGGGCGCGGGACTAGGTGACGATGAGCAGTTCTTC.

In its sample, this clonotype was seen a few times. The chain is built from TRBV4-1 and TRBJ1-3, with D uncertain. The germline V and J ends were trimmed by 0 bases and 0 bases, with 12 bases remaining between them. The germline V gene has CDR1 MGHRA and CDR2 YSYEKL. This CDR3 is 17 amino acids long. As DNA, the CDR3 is TGCGCCAGCAGCCAAGATAGTAGCCTTCACTCTGGAAACACCATATATTTT. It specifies CASSQDSSLHSGNTIYF.

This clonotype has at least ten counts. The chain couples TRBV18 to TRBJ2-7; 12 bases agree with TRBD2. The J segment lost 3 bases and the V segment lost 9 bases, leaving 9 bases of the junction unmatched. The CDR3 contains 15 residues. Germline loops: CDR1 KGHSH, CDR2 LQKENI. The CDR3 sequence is CASSPTSGRSYEQYF. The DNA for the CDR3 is TGTGCCAGTAGCCCAACTAGCGGGAGGAGCTACGAGCAGTACTTC.

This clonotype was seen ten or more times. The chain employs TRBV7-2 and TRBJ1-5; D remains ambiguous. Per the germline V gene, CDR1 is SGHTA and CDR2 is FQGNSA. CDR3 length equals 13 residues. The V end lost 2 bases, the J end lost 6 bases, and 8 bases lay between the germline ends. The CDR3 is CASSLQASQPQHF. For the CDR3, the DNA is TGTGCCAGCAGCTTACAGGCATCTCAGCCCCAGCATTTT.

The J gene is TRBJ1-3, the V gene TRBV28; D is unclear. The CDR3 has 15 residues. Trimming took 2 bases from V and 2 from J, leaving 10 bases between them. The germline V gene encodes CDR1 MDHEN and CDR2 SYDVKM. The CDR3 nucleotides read TGTGCCAGCAGTTTAACGTCGACCCCTGGAAACACCATATATTTT. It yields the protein CASSLTSTPGNTIYF.

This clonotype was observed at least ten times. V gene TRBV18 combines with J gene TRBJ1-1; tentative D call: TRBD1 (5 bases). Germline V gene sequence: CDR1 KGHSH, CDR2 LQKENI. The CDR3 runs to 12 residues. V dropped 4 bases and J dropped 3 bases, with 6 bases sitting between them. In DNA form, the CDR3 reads TGTGCCAGCTCACAGGGGTACACTGAAGCTTTCTTT. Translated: CASSQGYTEAFF.

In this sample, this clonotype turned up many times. As DNA, the CDR3 is TGCGCCAGCAGCTTTTTCACCCAAGCAGGGGCCACCGGGGAGCTGTTTTTT. Encoded protein: CASSFFTQAGATGELFF. J is TRBJ2-2 and V is TRBV5-1, with D maybe TRBD1 (6 bases). CDR1 and CDR2 (germline): SGHRS, YFSETQ. Trimming left V 2 bases short and J 4 bases short, with 18 bases between. The CDR3 contains 17 residues.

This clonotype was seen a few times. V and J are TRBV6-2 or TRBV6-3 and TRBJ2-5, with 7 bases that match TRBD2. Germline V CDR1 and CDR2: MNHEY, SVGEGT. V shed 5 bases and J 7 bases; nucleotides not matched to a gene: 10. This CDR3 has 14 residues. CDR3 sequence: CASSEAGLAWTQYF. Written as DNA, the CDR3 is TGTGCCAGCAGTGAAGCGGGGCTAGCGTGGACCCAGTACTTC.

CDR3 protein: CASSQDRLGLGMVNEQFF. The CDR3, as DNA: TGTGCCAGCAGCCAAGATCGTCTGGGACTAGGGATGGTAAATGAGCAGTTCTTC. V gene TRBV3-1 combines with J gene TRBJ2-1; TRBD2 aligns across 8 bases. The germline CDR1 and CDR2 sequences are LGHDT and YNNKEL (reference sequence). Trimming cost V 0 bases and J 7 bases; bases outside gene matches: 14. The CDR3 extends over 18 amino acids.

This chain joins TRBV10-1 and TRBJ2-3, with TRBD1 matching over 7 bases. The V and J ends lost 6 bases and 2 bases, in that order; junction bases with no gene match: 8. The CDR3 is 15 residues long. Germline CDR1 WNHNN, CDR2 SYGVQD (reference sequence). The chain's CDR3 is CASSATGTVTDTQYF. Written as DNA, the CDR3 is TGCGCCAGCAGCGCAACCGGGACAGTCACAGATACGCAGTATTTT.

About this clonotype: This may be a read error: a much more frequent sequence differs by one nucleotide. CDR3 amino acids: CASGPTSGRWEQYF. The CDR3 DNA reads as TGTGCCAGCGGACCGACTAGCGGGAGATGGGAGCAGTACTTC. The chain has TRBV2 and TRBJ2-7; 12 positions agree with TRBD2. Germline V gene lookup returns CDR1 SNHLY and CDR2 FYNNEI. The CDR3 extends over 14 amino acids. The V segment lost 8 bases and the J segment 7 bases; nucleotides outside the gene matches: 9.

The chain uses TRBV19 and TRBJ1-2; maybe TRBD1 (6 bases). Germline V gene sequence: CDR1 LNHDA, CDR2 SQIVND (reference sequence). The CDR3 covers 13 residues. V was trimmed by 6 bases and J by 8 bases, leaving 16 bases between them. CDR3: CASRVQGARGYTF. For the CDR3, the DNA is TGTGCCAGTAGAGTACAGGGTGCCCGCGGCTACACCTTC. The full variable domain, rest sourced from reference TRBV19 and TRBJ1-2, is DGGITQSPKYLFRKEGQNVTLSCEQNLNHDAMYWYRQDPGQGLRLIYYSQIVNDFQKGDIAEGYSVSREKKESFPLTVTSAQKNPTAFYLCASRVQGARGYTFGSGTRLTVV.

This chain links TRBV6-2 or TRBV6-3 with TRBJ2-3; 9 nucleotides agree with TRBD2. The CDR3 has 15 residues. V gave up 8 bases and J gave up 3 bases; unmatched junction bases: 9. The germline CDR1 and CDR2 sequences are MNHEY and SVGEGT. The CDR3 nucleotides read TGTGCCAGCCGAAGATTTAGCGGGAGAACAGATACGCAGTATTTT. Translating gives CASRRFSGRTDTQYF.